This T cell receptor (beta chain) emerged from a study of Ad26.COV2.S vaccination and SARS-CoV-2 variants. Study context: Each vaccinee took Ad26.COV2.S intramuscularly, once or twice 56 days apart. Study-wide findings and caveats: Substantial breadth was reportedly displayed by spike-specific CD8+ and CD4+ T cell responses after vaccination. Compared with placebo recipients, vaccine recipients had higher spike-specific TCR breadth.

Sequencing used immunoSEQ multiplex PCR; TCRdb keeps in-frame clones, though not all of them. The table has roughly 420,000 clones, approximately 89% seen once. Treatment in this sample: around 19 received Ad26.COV2.S at low or high dose, single or two shots; 5 received placebo; per-sample allocation not given. Day 63 after the first injection of vaccine or placebo was the sampling time. The CDR3 covers 12 residues. V lost 1 base and J 6 bases, leaving 5 bases between the germline ends. Germline CDR1 and CDR2: SGHTA and FQGNSA. As for this clone: Its antigen remains unknown.

The rearrangement uses TRBV7-2 and TRBJ2-3; D unresolved. The sample consisted of peripheral blood, taken in a trial of Ad26.COV2.S vaccine versus placebo. The clonotype was recovered from a person aged 18-65 years who received the Ad26.COV2.S COVID-19 vaccine or a placebo. CDR3 protein: CASSLDSDTQYF. Here the CDR3 DNA reads TGTGCCAGCAGCTTAGATTCGGATACGCAGTATTTT.